This T cell receptor (beta chain) was captured in a study of cytomegalovirus exposure and HLA in healthy donors. In germline, CDR1 is MRHNA, CDR2 SNTAGT. The CDR3 is made up of 13 amino acids. Trimming removed 4 bases from V and 2 bases from J, with 9 bases in between. 13 Jbeta primers and 60 Vbeta primers were used for the PCR. Assay: immunoSEQ multiplex PCR; the TCRdb copy retains only in-frame clones and omits some. Found here are approximately 120,000 clones, around three quarters of them singletons; the top ten hold around 7.7%. Sequencing was carried out using PBMCs. The TCR comes from a woman between 50 and 59 years old in good health and CMV-seropositive. This rearrangement joins TRBV6-4 to TRBJ2-7; possibly TRBD2 for D (5 bases). The CDR3 bases are TGTGCCAGCAGTGGAGACGGGACCTACGAGCAGTACTTC. This codes for CASSGDGTYEQYF.